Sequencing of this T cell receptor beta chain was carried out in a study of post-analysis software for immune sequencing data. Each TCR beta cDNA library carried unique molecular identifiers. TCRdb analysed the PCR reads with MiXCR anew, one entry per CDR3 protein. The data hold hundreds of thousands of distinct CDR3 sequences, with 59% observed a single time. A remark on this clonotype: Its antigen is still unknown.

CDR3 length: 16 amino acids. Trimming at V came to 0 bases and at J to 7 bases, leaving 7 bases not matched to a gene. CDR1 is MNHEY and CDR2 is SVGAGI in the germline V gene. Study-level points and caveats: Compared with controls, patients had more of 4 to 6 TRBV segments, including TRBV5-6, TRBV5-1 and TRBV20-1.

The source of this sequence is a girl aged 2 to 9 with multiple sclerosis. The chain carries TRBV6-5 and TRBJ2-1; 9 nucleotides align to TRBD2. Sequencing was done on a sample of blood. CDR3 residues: CASSYSRLAGLNEQFF. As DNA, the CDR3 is TGTGCCAGCAGTTACTCGCGCCTAGCGGGATTGAATGAGCAGTTCTTC.